Shown below are 12 T cell receptor beta chains from a single sample sequenced in a study of blood T cell repertoires in COVID-19. Here immunoSEQ multiplex PCR was the method, and the copy in TCRdb shows in-frame clones only, minus some. This table holds some 700,000 clones, over 80% found once. Sequencing was carried out using peripheral blood. These receptors originate from a woman aged 18-29 years with acute or convalescent COVID-19.

The rearrangement links TRBV4-1 to TRBJ2-1; 10 bases are shared with TRBD2. The V and J ends lost 0 bases and 2 bases, in that order; junction bases with no gene match: 4. CDR3 length: 17 residues. CDR1 is MGHRA and CDR2 is YSYEKL in the germline V gene. For the CDR3, the DNA is TGCGCCAGCAGCCAAGACCTAGCGGGGGCCGCCTACAATGAGCAGTTCTTC. Translated: CASSQDLAGAAYNEQFF.

This chain uses TRBV2 with TRBJ2-1; 9 nucleotides agree with TRBD2. Per germline, CDR1 SNHLY and CDR2 FYNNEI. The CDR3 is made up of 14 amino acids. With V trimmed by 6 bases and J by 5 bases, 5 bases remained unmatched. DNA of the CDR3: TGTGCCAGCAGCTCTAGCGGGGCAAACAATGAGCAGTTCTTC. This translates into CASSSSGANNEQFF.

The V gene is TRBV7-3, the J gene TRBJ2-7, with TRBD2 matching 7 bases. CDR1 and CDR2 (germline): SGHTA, FQGTGA. The J segment lost 2 bases and the V segment lost 5 bases, leaving 15 bases of the junction unmatched. There are 17 residues in the CDR3. The DNA for the CDR3 is TGTGCCAGCAGCCCACGCCCCGGGGCTAGCGGTACCTACGAGCAGTACTTC. It yields the protein CASSPRPGASGTYEQYF.

The chain recombines TRBV3-1 (or the pseudogene TRBV3-2) with TRBJ1-2; a possible D gene is TRBD1 (5 bases). Per germline, CDR1 LGHDT and CDR2 YNNKEL (reference sequence). The CDR3 spans 16 residues. V was pared by 5 bases and J by 8 bases, with 24 bases between. The CDR3 protein is CASSKKPTGTQEGYTF. DNA of the CDR3: TGTGCCAGCAGCAAAAAACCCACCGGGACTCAGGAGGGCTACACCTTC.

This clone appeared a single time. CDR3 sequence (DNA): TGTGCCAGCAGCTTCTCCAGTCTCGCCGACGAGCAGTACTTC. This encodes CASSFSSLADEQYF. J is TRBJ2-7 and V is TRBV7-9; D is unresolved. Trimming removed 3 bases from V and 5 bases from J, with 14 bases in between. CDR1 is SEHNR and CDR2 is FQNEAQ in the germline V gene (reference sequence). There are 14 residues in the CDR3.

The chain is built from TRBV5-1 and TRBJ2-1; 8 bases map to TRBD1. The J segment lost 5 bases and the V segment lost 3 bases, leaving 7 bases of the junction unmatched. The germline V gene has CDR1 SGHRS and CDR2 YFSETQ. CDR3 length: 15 amino acids. CDR3 protein: CASSSPGTGNNEQFF. In nucleotides, the CDR3 is TGCGCCAGCAGCTCCCCCGGGACAGGCAACAATGAGCAGTTCTTC.

This clone is a singleton in its sample. The J gene is TRBJ1-6, the V gene TRBV6-5; a weak D match, TRBD1 (5 bases). This CDR3 comprises 15 residues. V dropped 0 bases and J dropped 7 bases, with 10 bases sitting between them. CDR1 is MNHEY and CDR2 is SVGAGI in the germline V gene. CDR3 in DNA: TGTGCCAGCAGTTACTCGGGGGGAACCAATTCACCCCTCCACTTT. Translated: CASSYSGGTNSPLHF.

This rearrangement joins TRBV7-9 to TRBJ2-1; tentative D call: TRBD1 (5 bases). CDR1 is SEHNR and CDR2 is FQNEAQ in the germline V gene (reference sequence). V lost 5 bases and J lost 4, with 15 bases in between. CDR3 size: 15 residues. The CDR3 spells CASSGDRPIYNEQFF. The CDR3 coding sequence is TGTGCCAGCAGCGGCGACAGACCGATTTACAATGAGCAGTTCTTC.

The genes are TRBV7-9 and TRBJ2-1; D might be TRBD1 (6 bases). Trimming took 1 base from V and 4 from J, leaving 11 bases between them. Germline assignment: CDR1 SEHNR and CDR2 FQNEAQ (reference sequence). The length of the CDR3 is 15 residues. CDR3 nucleotides: TGTGCCAGCAGCTTAGAAGGGACATTGTACAATGAGCAGTTCTTC. Translating gives CASSLEGTLYNEQFF.

V and J are TRBV18 and TRBJ1-1, with a tentative D call TRBD1 (5 bases). From germline, CDR1 is KGHSH and CDR2 LQKENI. V was trimmed by 0 bases and J by 5 bases, leaving 13 bases between them. This CDR3 is built from 15 residues. DNA for the CDR3: TGTGCCAGCTCACCACCTACCAGGGTGGGGACTGAAGCTTTCTTT. It is translated as CASSPPTRVGTEAFF. Together with reference TRBV18 and TRBJ1-1, the CDR3 gives the full variable domain: NAGVMQNPRHLVRRRGQEARLRCSPMKGHSHVYWYRQLPEEGLKFMVYLQKENIIDESGMPKERFSAEFPKEGPSILRIQQVVRGDSAAYFCASSPPTRVGTEAFFGQGTRLTVV.

The V call is TRBV6-5, the J call TRBJ1-1, with D possibly matching TRBD1 (6 bases). The CDR3 totals 15 residues. Germline loops: CDR1 MNHEY, CDR2 SVGAGI. The V end was cut by 4 bases, the J end by 1 base, with 13 bases between. Written as DNA, the CDR3 is TGTGCCAGCAGTTTTACAGGGCCTCCGAACACTGAAGCTTTCTTT. It is translated as CASSFTGPPNTEAFF.

The rearrangement uses TRBV12-3 or TRBV12-4 and TRBJ2-2; 8 bases are a match to TRBD2. After removal of 6 bases from V and 6 bases from J, the junction contained 3 bases not matched to a gene. This CDR3 comprises 13 residues. CDR3 residues: CASRGTSAGELFF. The CDR3 coding sequence is TGTGCCAGCAGGGGGACTAGTGCCGGGGAGCTGTTTTTT.